Sequencing of this TCR beta chain was carried out in a study of blood T cell repertoires in COVID-19. In the source study's methods: From reference gene primer amplification, estimates of nucleated cell counts were derived. The data were produced by immunoSEQ multiplex PCR, yet TCRdb's version contains in-frame clones alone and is incomplete. That table furnishes V, J and clone size, whereas the DNA furnished D and trimming. The repertoire holds some 150,000 clones, about 87% seen once, with over 3.5% in the top ten. There are 17 residues in the CDR3. Germline V gene data show CDR1 as MNHNY and CDR2 as SVGAGI (reference sequence). With 5 bases clipped from V and 8 bases from J, the junction kept 17 bases outside the gene matches.

The sample was peripheral blood. The chain uses TRBV6-6 and TRBJ1-2, with 10 bases aligning to TRBD1. This sequence was found in a man aged 18 to 30 with active or convalescent COVID-19. In DNA, the CDR3 is TGTGCCAGCAGTCTCCGACAGGGGGCATCTGGGTCTGAAGGCTACACCTTC. Protein: CASSLRQGASGSEGYTF.